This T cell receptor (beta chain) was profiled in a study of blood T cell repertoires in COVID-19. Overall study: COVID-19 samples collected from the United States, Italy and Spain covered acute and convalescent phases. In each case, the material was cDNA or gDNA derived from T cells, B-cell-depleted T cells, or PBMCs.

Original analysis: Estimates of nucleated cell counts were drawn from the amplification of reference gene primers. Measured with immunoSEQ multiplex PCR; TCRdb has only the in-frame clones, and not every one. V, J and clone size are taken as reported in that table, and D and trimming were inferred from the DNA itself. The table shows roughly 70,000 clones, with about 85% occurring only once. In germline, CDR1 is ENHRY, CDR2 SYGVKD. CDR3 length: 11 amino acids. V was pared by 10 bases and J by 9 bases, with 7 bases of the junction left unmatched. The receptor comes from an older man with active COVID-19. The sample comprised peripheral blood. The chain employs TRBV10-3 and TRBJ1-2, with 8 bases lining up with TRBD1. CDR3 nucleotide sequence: TGTGCCACCAGGACAGGGAGTAGCTACACCTTC. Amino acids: CATRTGSSYTF.